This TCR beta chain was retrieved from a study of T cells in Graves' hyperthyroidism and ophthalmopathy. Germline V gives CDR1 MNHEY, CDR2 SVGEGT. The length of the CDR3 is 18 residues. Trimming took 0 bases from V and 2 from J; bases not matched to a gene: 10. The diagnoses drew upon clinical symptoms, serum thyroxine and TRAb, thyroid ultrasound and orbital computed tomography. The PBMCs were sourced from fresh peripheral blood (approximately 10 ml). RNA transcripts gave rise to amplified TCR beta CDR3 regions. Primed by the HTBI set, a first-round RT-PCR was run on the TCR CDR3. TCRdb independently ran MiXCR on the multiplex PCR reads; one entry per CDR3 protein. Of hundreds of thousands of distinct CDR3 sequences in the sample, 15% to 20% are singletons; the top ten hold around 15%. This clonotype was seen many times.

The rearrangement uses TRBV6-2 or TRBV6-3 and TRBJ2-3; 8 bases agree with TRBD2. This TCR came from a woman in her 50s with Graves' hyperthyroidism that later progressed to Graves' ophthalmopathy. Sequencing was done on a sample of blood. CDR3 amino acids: CASSYSRVRRGATDTQYF. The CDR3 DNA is TGTGCCAGCAGTTACTCCCGGGTGAGGCGGGGGGCCACAGATACGCAGTATTTT.